What follows are 8 T cell receptor beta chains derived from one specimen sequenced in a study of T cells after yellow fever vaccination. One entry per CDR3 protein results from TCRdb running MiXCR on the 5' RACE reads. The top ten clones hold about 0.61% of a sample with some 130,000 distinct CDR3 sequences, 6.6% of them seen once. Sequencing was performed on CD4+ T cells sorted from PBMCs, taken 10 days after the yellow fever booster vaccination. These receptors were taken from a man aged 25 to 40 who received the YFV17D yellow fever vaccine.

This clonotype appeared many times. The rearrangement joins TRBV7-2 to TRBJ1-1; D uncertain. The ends were cut back, 2 bases at V and 5 bases at J, with 18 bases in the middle. The CDR3 extends over 16 amino acids. Germline values: CDR1 SGHTA, CDR2 FQGNSA. The CDR3 coding sequence is TGTGCCAGCAGCTTAATGCCCTCGCAGGTTCGAACTGAAGCTTTCTTT. Translated, it gives CASSLMPSQVRTEAFF.

This clonotype was picked up a small number of times. V and J are TRBV15 and TRBJ2-4; unclear D gene. CDR1 and CDR2 from the germline V gene are LNHNV and YYDKDF (reference sequence). V lost 3 bases to trimming and J lost 0 bases, with 9 bases between them. The CDR3 extends over 15 amino acids. CDR3 bases: TGTGCCACCAGCAGTGGCGGATTAGCCAAAAACATTCAGTACTTC. It translates to CATSSGGLAKNIQYF.

The chain uses TRBV27 and TRBJ1-3; D is unclear. Looked up from germline, CDR1 is MNHEY and CDR2 is SMNVEV (reference sequence). V lost 8 bases and J lost 2, with 13 bases in between. This CDR3 has 14 residues. DNA for the CDR3: TGTGCCAGCCAAATCGTGGGCACTGGAAACACCATATATTTT. Protein product: CASQIVGTGNTIYF.

This clonotype was counted ten times or more. The gene calls are TRBV7-6 and TRBJ1-1, with D hard to call. The V gene's germline CDR1 is SGHVS and CDR2 FNYEAQ. The CDR3 length is 13 residues. The V end lost 0 bases, the J end lost 6 bases, and 8 bases lay between the germline ends. CDR3 protein: CASSLAFRSEAFF. In nucleotides, the CDR3 is TGTGCCAGCAGCTTAGCGTTCCGATCTGAAGCTTTCTTT.

At least ten counts were recorded for this clonotype. This sequence joins TRBV29-1 and TRBJ2-6; 7 nucleotides line up with TRBD1. CDR3 length: 15 amino acids. V lost 4 bases and J lost 2; bases outside the gene matches: 5. Germline CDR1 is SQVTM and CDR2 is ANQGSEA. CDR3 residues: CSVGQGTAGANVLTF. The CDR3 region has the DNA TGCAGCGTTGGACAGGGAACTGCTGGGGCCAACGTCCTGACTTTC.

This clonotype has only a few counts. This chain uses TRBV20-1 with TRBJ2-1; perhaps TRBD2 as D (6 bases). Trimming pared 0 bases from V and 15 bases from J, leaving 15 bases between. The CDR3 runs to 12 residues. Germline V gives CDR1 DFQATT, CDR2 SNEGSKA (reference sequence). CDR3 sequence reads: CSARDQGLLMFF. The CDR3 DNA sequence: TGCAGTGCTAGAGATCAAGGACTATTAATGTTCTTC.

The chain joins TRBV5-4 to TRBJ2-5; the D is unclear. The CDR3 totals 13 residues. Germline loops: CDR1 SGHNT, CDR2 YYREEE (reference sequence). V was cut by 1 base and J by 2 bases, with 6 bases left in between. DNA of the CDR3: TGTGCCAGCAGCTTGCCAGTACAAGAGACCCAGTACTTC. Its protein product is CASSLPVQETQYF.

This clonotype was seen ten or more times. This chain connects TRBV27 to TRBJ2-2; no clear D. V shed 4 bases and J shed 6 bases, with 6 bases lying between them. Germline V gene data show CDR1 as MNHEY and CDR2 as SMNVEV (reference sequence). The CDR3 runs 12 residues. In DNA form, the CDR3 reads TGTGCCAGCAGTTGGCGCTCCGGGGAGCTGTTTTTT. Translated: CASSWRSGELFF.